A selection of T cell receptor beta chains follows, all from one sample in a study of cytomegalovirus exposure and HLA in healthy donors. The method was immunoSEQ multiplex PCR; TCRdb's version includes in-frame clones alone and lacks a portion of them. Of 100,000 or so clones in the sample, roughly 79% were seen once. Sample: PBMCs. The receptors here all came from a woman between 35 and 50 years old in good health and CMV-seronegative. Each CDR3 is given with its conserved first and last residue. Each record gives: J gene, V gene, clone size, D gene, CDR3 protein, CDR3 DNA. D genes are given only for firm matches. Clone size is shown for a subset of rows, as once, few, many or a class of expanded clone.

j_call: TRBJ2-1; v_call: TRBV29-1; clone_size: .; d_call: .; cdr3_aa: CSVGLFEQFF; cdr3_nt: TGCAGCGTTGGACTCTTTGAGCAGTTCTTC
j_call: TRBJ2-7; v_call: TRBV29-1; clone_size: few; d_call: .; cdr3_aa: CSVVAGEQYF; cdr3_nt: TGCAGCGTTGTCGCCGGCGAGCAGTACTTC
j_call: TRBJ2-2; v_call: TRBV4-2; clone_size: .; d_call: TRBD2; cdr3_aa: CASSQSGPRLAGTGELFF; cdr3_nt: TGTGCCAGCAGCCAATCGGGGCCCCGACTAGCTGGGACCGGGGAGCTGTTTTTT
j_call: TRBJ1-1; v_call: TRBV6-5; clone_size: .; d_call: .; cdr3_aa: CASSPGRASGTEAFF; cdr3_nt: TGTGCCAGCAGCCCCGGGCGGGCTTCGGGTACTGAAGCTTTCTTT
j_call: TRBJ1-2; v_call: TRBV5-1; clone_size: .; d_call: .; cdr3_aa: CASSVNRVVDGYTF; cdr3_nt: TGCGCCAGCAGCGTTAACAGGGTTGTCGATGGCTACACCTTC
j_call: TRBJ2-5; v_call: TRBV11-2; clone_size: few; d_call: TRBD1; cdr3_aa: CASSPGTGETQYF; cdr3_nt: TGTGCCAGCAGCCCCGGGACAGGGGAGACCCAGTACTTC
j_call: TRBJ1-5; v_call: TRBV29-1; clone_size: .; d_call: .; cdr3_aa: CSVREGGLQPQHF; cdr3_nt: TGCAGCGTGAGAGAGGGAGGGCTTCAGCCCCAGCATTTT
j_call: TRBJ2-5; v_call: TRBV11-2; clone_size: .; d_call: .; cdr3_aa: CASSLAYRETQYF; cdr3_nt: TGTGCCAGCAGCTTAGCGTACAGGGAGACCCAGTACTTC
j_call: TRBJ2-7; v_call: TRBV19; clone_size: once; d_call: TRBD2; cdr3_aa: CASSSLAGDPYEQYF; cdr3_nt: TGTGCCAGTAGTAGCTTAGCGGGAGATCCCTACGAGCAGTACTTC
j_call: TRBJ2-7; v_call: TRBV11-2; clone_size: .; d_call: TRBD1; cdr3_aa: CASSLDPPGTGRHEQYF; cdr3_nt: TGTGCCAGCAGCTTAGACCCGCCTGGGACAGGGAGGCACGAGCAGTACTTC
j_call: TRBJ1-6; v_call: TRBV25-1; clone_size: once; d_call: .; cdr3_aa: CASRDSQDNSPLHF; cdr3_nt: TGTGCCAGCAGGGACAGCCAGGATAATTCACCCCTCCACTTT
j_call: TRBJ2-7; v_call: TRBV27; clone_size: .; d_call: .; cdr3_aa: CASSSPGLLYEQYF; cdr3_nt: TGTGCCAGCAGTTCACCGGGACTCCTCTACGAGCAGTACTTC
j_call: TRBJ2-5; v_call: TRBV6-5; clone_size: few; d_call: TRBD1; cdr3_aa: CASSRDRGQETQYF; cdr3_nt: TGTGCCAGCAGTAGGGACAGGGGACAGGAGACCCAGTACTTC
j_call: TRBJ2-2; v_call: TRBV9; clone_size: .; d_call: .; cdr3_aa: CASSVSAGAANTGELFF; cdr3_nt: TGTGCCAGCAGCGTTAGTGCAGGGGCGGCCAACACCGGGGAGCTGTTTTTT
j_call: TRBJ2-2; v_call: TRBV25-1; clone_size: .; d_call: .; cdr3_aa: CASSSGDGDSGELFF; cdr3_nt: TGTGCCAGCTCTTCAGGGGACGGCGACAGCGGGGAGCTGTTTTTT
j_call: TRBJ2-7; v_call: TRBV5-4; clone_size: .; d_call: .; cdr3_aa: CASSRTQGAGGTYEQYF; cdr3_nt: TGTGCCAGCAGCCGTACTCAGGGGGCGGGAGGGACCTACGAGCAGTACTTC
j_call: TRBJ2-7; v_call: TRBV7-2; clone_size: .; d_call: TRBD2; cdr3_aa: CASSLSGDPTYEQYF; cdr3_nt: TGTGCCAGCAGCTTAAGCGGGGATCCGACCTACGAGCAGTACTTC
j_call: TRBJ2-1; v_call: TRBV7-3; clone_size: .; d_call: TRBD2; cdr3_aa: CASSPRLAGGINEQFF; cdr3_nt: TGTGCCAGCAGCCCCAGACTAGCGGGAGGGATCAATGAGCAGTTCTTC
j_call: TRBJ2-4; v_call: TRBV2; clone_size: .; d_call: TRBD2; cdr3_aa: CASTGTSGGGANIQYF; cdr3_nt: TGTGCCAGCACCGGGACTAGCGGGGGAGGGGCAAACATTCAGTACTTC
j_call: TRBJ2-2; v_call: TRBV7-9; clone_size: once; d_call: .; cdr3_aa: CSSSFTTGGELFF; cdr3_nt: TGTTCCAGCAGCTTCACTACGGGCGGGGAGCTGTTTTTT
j_call: TRBJ1-1; v_call: TRBV27; clone_size: many; d_call: .; cdr3_aa: CASSLALQSTEAFF; cdr3_nt: TGTGCCAGCAGTTTGGCCTTACAGAGCACTGAAGCTTTCTTT
j_call: TRBJ2-2; v_call: TRBV5-1; clone_size: .; d_call: .; cdr3_aa: CASSLGGKFPGELFF; cdr3_nt: TGCGCCAGCAGCTTGGGAGGGAAATTCCCCGGGGAGCTGTTTTTT
j_call: TRBJ1-4; v_call: TRBV6-5; clone_size: .; d_call: TRBD1; cdr3_aa: CASSRGTGVQEKLFF; cdr3_nt: TGTGCCAGCAGCAGAGGGACAGGGGTTCAAGAAAAACTGTTTTTT
j_call: TRBJ1-1; v_call: TRBV7-9; clone_size: .; d_call: .; cdr3_aa: CASSLRGSSTEAFF; cdr3_nt: TGTGCCAGCAGTTTAAGAGGGTCCTCCACTGAAGCTTTCTTT
j_call: TRBJ2-1; v_call: TRBV5-1; clone_size: .; d_call: .; cdr3_aa: CASSLGPGLHSNEQFF; cdr3_nt: TGCGCCAGCAGCTTGGGACCGGGACTCCATTCCAATGAGCAGTTCTTC
j_call: TRBJ2-7; v_call: TRBV10-3; clone_size: .; d_call: .; cdr3_aa: CAISESWTQSYEQYF; cdr3_nt: TGTGCCATCAGTGAGTCGTGGACTCAATCTTACGAGCAGTACTTC
j_call: TRBJ2-2; v_call: TRBV30; clone_size: .; d_call: .; cdr3_aa: CAWSTLPLSAGTGELFF; cdr3_nt: TGTGCCTGGAGTACACTGCCACTGAGCGCGGGCACCGGGGAGCTGTTTTTT
j_call: TRBJ2-3; v_call: TRBV5-4; clone_size: .; d_call: TRBD2; cdr3_aa: CASSLEGLGTDTQYF; cdr3_nt: TGTGCCAGCAGCTTGGAAGGACTAGGCACAGATACGCAGTATTTT
j_call: TRBJ2-7; v_call: TRBV28; clone_size: few; d_call: .; cdr3_aa: CASRMQGSSYEQYF; cdr3_nt: TGTGCCAGCAGAATGCAGGGGAGCTCCTACGAGCAGTACTTC
j_call: TRBJ2-7; v_call: TRBV10-3; clone_size: .; d_call: TRBD1; cdr3_aa: CAISDQGQGGSEQYF; cdr3_nt: TGTGCCATCAGTGACCAAGGACAGGGCGGTAGCGAGCAGTACTTC
j_call: TRBJ2-2; v_call: TRBV5-1; clone_size: .; d_call: TRBD2; cdr3_aa: CASAPRGGEDTGELFF; cdr3_nt: TGCGCCAGCGCGCCCCGCGGGGGGGAAGACACCGGGGAGCTGTTTTTT